A single sample gave rise to the 20 T cell receptor beta chains below, sequenced in a study of blood T cell repertoires in COVID-19. Data came from immunoSEQ multiplex PCR; TCRdb stores just in-frame clones and leaves some out. This sample has approximately 200,000 clones, with about four fifths found just once. The sequencing sample was made of PBMCs or T cells enriched from blood (not recorded which). The receptors come from a woman aged 40-49 years with acute COVID-19.

The chain has TRBV3-1 (or the pseudogene TRBV3-2) and TRBJ2-2; 9 bases match TRBD2. The CDR3 length is 14 residues. Per germline, CDR1 LGHDT and CDR2 YNNKEL (reference sequence). Trimming took 4 bases from V and 5 from J; bases not matched to a gene: 2. DNA of the CDR3: TGTGCCAGCAGCCCGACTAGCGGAACCGGGGAGCTGTTTTTT. Its translation is CASSPTSGTGELFF.

V and J are TRBV28 and TRBJ1-1; 7 bases line up with TRBD1. J was trimmed by 2 bases and V by 5 bases; bases with no gene match: 11. CDR1 and CDR2 (germline): MDHEN, SYDVKM. The CDR3 is 16 residues long. The CDR3 loop reads CASSQPGGQINTEAFF. The CDR3 DNA follows: TGTGCCAGCAGTCAACCTGGGGGACAGATAAACACTGAAGCTTTCTTT.

This rearrangement joins TRBV14 to TRBJ1-2; D gene unclear. V was trimmed by 2 bases and J by 4 bases, leaving 20 bases between them. This CDR3 spans 17 amino acids. Germline CDR1 and CDR2: SGHDN and FVKESK. This CDR3 is CASSQRTSEYRSYGYTF. The CDR3 DNA is TGTGCCAGCAGCCAAAGAACGTCGGAGTACCGCAGCTATGGCTACACCTTC.

The gene calls are TRBV7-8 and TRBJ2-7, with TRBD1 matching over 11 bases. The trim removed 5 bases at V and 7 bases at J, leaving 10 bases unmatched. Germline CDR1 reads SGHVS; CDR2 reads FQNEAQ. The CDR3 totals 15 residues. This CDR3 reads CASSAGQGVVEEQYF. Here the CDR3 DNA reads TGTGCCAGCAGCGCGGGACAGGGGGTTGTAGAGGAGCAGTACTTC.

This chain joins TRBV24-1 and TRBJ1-1, with TRBD1 as a possible D gene (6 bases). The V gene's germline CDR1 is KGHDR and CDR2 SFDVKD. The CDR3 sequence is 13 residues long. The V gene lost 4 bases and the J gene lost 5 bases, with 10 bases spanning the gap. The CDR3 is CATSDRTVTEAFF. The CDR3 DNA reads as TGTGCCACCAGTGACCGGACAGTGACTGAAGCTTTCTTT.

The chain uses TRBV30 and TRBJ2-1, with 8 positions matching TRBD2. The germline V gene has CDR1 GTSNPN and CDR2 SVGIG (reference sequence). The length of the CDR3 is 12 residues. With 8 bases clipped from V and 10 bases from J, the junction kept 10 bases outside the gene matches. Here the CDR3 reads CAIDGLAGEQFF. The DNA of the CDR3 is TGTGCCATAGACGGACTAGCAGGGGAGCAGTTCTTC.

The chain uses TRBV7-3 and TRBJ2-1, with 9 bases aligning to TRBD2. Per the germline V gene, CDR1 is SGHTA and CDR2 is FQGTGA. The J segment lost 4 bases and the V segment lost 3 bases, leaving 7 bases of the junction unmatched. The CDR3 has 16 amino acids. CDR3 sequence reads: CASSFSSSGAYNEQFF. For the CDR3, the DNA is TGTGCCAGCAGCTTCTCATCTAGCGGGGCGTACAATGAGCAGTTCTTC.

The rearrangement joins TRBV7-2 to TRBJ2-5, with 7 bases lining up with TRBD2. The V gene end was trimmed by 5 bases and the J gene end by 5 bases; junction bases not matched to a gene: 11. Germline V CDR1 and CDR2: SGHTA, FQGNSA. This CDR3 comprises 15 residues. CDR3: CASSPAAGLGETQYF. The CDR3 nucleotides are TGTGCCAGCAGCCCCGCAGCGGGGCTGGGGGAGACCCAGTACTTC.

The CDR3 nucleotides are TGTGCCAGCATCGCGGACAGGGGAAAGAAGACTGAAGCTTTCTTT. Protein product: CASIADRGKKTEAFF. The chain couples TRBV6-5 to TRBJ1-1, with TRBD1 identical over 9 bases. V lost 7 bases, J lost 5 bases, and 11 bases stayed unmatched. This CDR3 region has 15 residues. Germline loops: CDR1 MNHEY, CDR2 SVGAGI.

The V and J genes are TRBV7-9 and TRBJ2-6; D may be TRBD2 (7 bases). In germline, CDR1 is SEHNR, CDR2 FQNEAQ (reference sequence). V lost 1 base and J 2 bases, leaving 12 bases between the germline ends. The CDR3 is 17 residues long. This CDR3 reads CASSLGGGQTGANVLTF. DNA for the CDR3: TGTGCCAGCAGCTTAGGGGGGGGGCAGACTGGGGCCAACGTCCTGACTTTC.

The chain links TRBV2 to TRBJ2-1, with D possibly matching TRBD1 (5 bases). CDR1 is SNHLY and CDR2 is FYNNEI in the germline V gene. The CDR3 spans 14 residues. Trimming removed 8 bases from V and 4 bases from J, with 15 bases in between. CDR3 loop: CASVSQGLYNEQFF. Here the CDR3 DNA reads TGTGCCAGCGTTAGCCAGGGTTTGTACAATGAGCAGTTCTTC.

This sequence joins TRBV9 and TRBJ1-2; TRBD1 aligns across 8 bases. Germline-derived CDR1 and CDR2 are SGDLS and YYNGEE. V trimming: 5 bases; J trimming: 2 bases; junction bases outside the gene matches: 5. CDR3 length: 14 amino acids. CDR3 residues: CASSTGGQNYGYTF. The CDR3, as DNA: TGTGCCAGCAGTACAGGGGGTCAGAACTATGGCTACACCTTC.

The genes are TRBV7-3 and TRBJ1-6, with D possibly matching TRBD1 (5 bases). Germline V lookup: CDR1 SGHTA, CDR2 FQGTGA. CDR3 length: 14 residues. Between the trimmed V and J ends, which lost 5 bases and 7 bases, there was a span of 12 bases. CDR3 bases: TGTGCCAGCAGCCAAACCCGACAGAATTCACCCCTCCACTTT. Amino acids: CASSQTRQNSPLHF.

About this clone itself: Other DNA sequences of this sample code for an identical CDR3. This chain connects TRBV27 to TRBJ2-1; 8 nucleotides agree with TRBD2. The germline V gene encodes CDR1 MNHEY and CDR2 SMNVEV (reference sequence). The CDR3 spans 14 residues. V lost 6 bases, J lost 4 bases, and 5 bases stayed unmatched. CDR3 sequence (DNA): TGTGCCAGCAGATTGGCGGGGGGTTACAATGAGCAGTTCTTC. It yields the protein CASRLAGGYNEQFF.

The genes are TRBV2 and TRBJ1-2; 10 bases match TRBD1. This CDR3 comprises 13 residues. The junction had 5 bases not matched to a gene; V was cut back by 7 bases and J by 6 bases. Germline CDR1 SNHLY, CDR2 FYNNEI. CDR3 region: CASNGQGVDGYTF. The DNA of the CDR3 is TGTGCCAGCAATGGACAGGGGGTCGATGGCTACACCTTC.

This clone has only one observation. The genes are TRBV6-5 and TRBJ2-7; D is possibly TRBD1 (6 bases). Looked up from germline, CDR1 is MNHEY and CDR2 is SVGAGI. V was trimmed by 4 bases and J by 0 bases, leaving 13 bases between them. This CDR3 spans 15 amino acids. CDR3 sequence reads: CASSSGTTISYEQYF. DNA of the CDR3: TGTGCCAGCAGTTCAGGGACAACCATCTCCTACGAGCAGTACTTC.

V usage is TRBV21-1 and J usage is TRBJ2-7; the table assigns TRBD1, which was not confirmed against the DNA. TRBV21-1 counts as a pseudogene. The CDR3 has 16 residues. The CDR3 region is CASSKWGPRVAYEQYF. In nucleotides, the CDR3 is TGTGCCAGCAGCAAATGGGGGCCCAGGGTGGCCTACGAGCAGTACTTC.

This clone was picked up a small number of times. The chain is built from TRBV6-1 and TRBJ1-3; 7 bases agree with TRBD1. Trimming removed 4 bases from V and 2 bases from J; junction bases left unmatched: 8. In germline, CDR1 is MNHNS, CDR2 SASEGT. This CDR3 contains 16 residues. DNA for the CDR3: TGTGCCAGCAGTGTGGAGAACAGGGGTGCTGGAAACACCATATATTTT. It translates to CASSVENRGAGNTIYF.

The chain joins TRBV7-9 to TRBJ2-1; weak D call: TRBD2 (5 bases). V dropped 4 bases and J dropped 10 bases, with 8 bases sitting between them. The CDR3 is 11 residues long. Looked up from germline, CDR1 is SEHNR and CDR2 is FQNEAQ (reference sequence). The CDR3 nucleotides are TGTGCCAGCAGCTGGACGGGGGAGCAGTTCTTC. This sequence encodes CASSWTGEQFF.

This clone showed up just a few times. V usage is TRBV10-3 and J usage is TRBJ1-2; TRBD1 matches 7 bases. V shed 2 bases, J shed 7 bases, and the junction held 7 bases outside the gene matches. Germline V CDR1 and CDR2: ENHRY, SYGVKD. CDR3 length equals 14 residues. CDR3 residues: CAISEEQGSSGYTF. The CDR3, as DNA: TGTGCCATCAGTGAGGAACAGGGGAGCTCTGGCTACACCTTC.